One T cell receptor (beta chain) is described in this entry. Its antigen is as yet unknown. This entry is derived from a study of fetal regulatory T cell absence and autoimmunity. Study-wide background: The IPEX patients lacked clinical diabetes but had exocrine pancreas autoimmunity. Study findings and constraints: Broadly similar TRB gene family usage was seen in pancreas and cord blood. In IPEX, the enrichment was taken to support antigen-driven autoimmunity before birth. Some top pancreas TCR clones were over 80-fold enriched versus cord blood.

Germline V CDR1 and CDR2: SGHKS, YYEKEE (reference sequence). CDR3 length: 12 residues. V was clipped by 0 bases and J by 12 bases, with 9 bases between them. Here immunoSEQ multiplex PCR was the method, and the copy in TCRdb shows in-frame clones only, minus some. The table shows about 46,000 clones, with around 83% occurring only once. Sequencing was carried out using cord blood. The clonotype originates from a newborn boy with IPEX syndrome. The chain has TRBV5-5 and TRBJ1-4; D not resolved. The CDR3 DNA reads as TGTGCCAGCAGCTTGGGAGGACGGCAACTGTTTTTT. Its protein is CASSLGGRQLFF.